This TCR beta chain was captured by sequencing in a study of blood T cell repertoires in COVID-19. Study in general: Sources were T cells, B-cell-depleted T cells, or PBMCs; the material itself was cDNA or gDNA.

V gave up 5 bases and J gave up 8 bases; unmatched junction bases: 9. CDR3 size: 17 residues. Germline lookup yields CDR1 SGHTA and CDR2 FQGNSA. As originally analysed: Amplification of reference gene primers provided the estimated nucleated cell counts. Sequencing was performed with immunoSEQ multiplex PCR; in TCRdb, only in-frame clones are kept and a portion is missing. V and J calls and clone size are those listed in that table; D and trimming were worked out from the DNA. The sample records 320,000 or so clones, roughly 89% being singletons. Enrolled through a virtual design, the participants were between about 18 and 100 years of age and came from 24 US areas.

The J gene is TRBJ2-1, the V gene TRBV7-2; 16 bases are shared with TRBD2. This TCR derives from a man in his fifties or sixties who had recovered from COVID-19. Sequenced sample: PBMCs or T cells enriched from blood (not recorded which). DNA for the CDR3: TGTGCCAGCAGCCCCGCGGGACTAGCGGGAGGGGTTGATGAGCAGTTCTTC. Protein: CASSPAGLAGGVDEQFF.